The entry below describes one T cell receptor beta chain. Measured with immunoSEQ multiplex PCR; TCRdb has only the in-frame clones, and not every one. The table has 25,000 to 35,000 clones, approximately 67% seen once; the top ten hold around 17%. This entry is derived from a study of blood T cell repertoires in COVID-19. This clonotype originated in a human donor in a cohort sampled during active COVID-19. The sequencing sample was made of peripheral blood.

The CDR3 reads CASRRGGYGYTF. The DNA of the CDR3 is TGTGCCAGCAGACGGGGGGGCTATGGCTACACCTTC. This rearrangement joins TRBV27 to TRBJ1-2, with D possibly TRBD1 on 5 matching bases. Germline CDR1 is MNHEY and CDR2 is SMNVEV (reference sequence). V was trimmed by 6 bases and J by 4 bases, leaving 9 bases between them. The CDR3 covers 12 residues.